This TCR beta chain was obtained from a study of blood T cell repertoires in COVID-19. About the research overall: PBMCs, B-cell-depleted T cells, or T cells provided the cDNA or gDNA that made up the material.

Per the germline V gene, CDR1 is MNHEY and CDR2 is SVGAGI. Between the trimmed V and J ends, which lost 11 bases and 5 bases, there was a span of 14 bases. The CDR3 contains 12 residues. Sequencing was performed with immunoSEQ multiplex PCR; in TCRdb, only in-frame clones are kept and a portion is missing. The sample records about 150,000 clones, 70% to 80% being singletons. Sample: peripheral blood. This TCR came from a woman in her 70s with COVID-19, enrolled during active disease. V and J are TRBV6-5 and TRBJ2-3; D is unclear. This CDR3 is CASRYPGDTQYF. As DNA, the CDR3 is TGTGCCTCCCGTTATCCAGGAGATACGCAGTATTTT.